This is a list of T cell receptor beta chains from one sample in a study of control samples from healthy donors and cancer patients. TCRdb's table, derived via immunoSEQ multiplex PCR, lists solely in-frame clones and lacks some. The sample consists of tens of thousands of clones, about 86% of them appearing once. Material for sequencing was blood. These receptors were taken from a woman in her forties or fifties in good health. Each CDR3 is given with its conserved first and last residue. A D gene is named only where the DNA matches it firmly. The size of a clone is reported for some rows only, either as once, few or many, or as a class for expanded clones.

clone_size	v_call	d_call	j_call	cdr3_aa	cdr3_nt
.	TRBV4-1	TRBD2	TRBJ2-3	CASTYGLAATDTQYF	TGCGCCAGCACCTATGGACTAGCGGCGACAGATACGCAGTATTTT
.	TRBV10-3	TRBD1	TRBJ2-1	CAISERTGLEQFF	TGTGCCATCAGTGAGCGGACAGGGCTCGAGCAGTTCTTC
few	TRBV5-3	.	TRBJ2-1	CARERQLRYNEQFF	TGTGCCAGAGAAAGACAGCTTCGGTACAATGAGCAGTTCTTC
.	TRBV20-1	.	TRBJ1-5	CSASNFRDNQPQHF	TGCAGTGCTAGTAATTTCAGGGACAATCAGCCCCAGCATTTT
.	TRBV28	.	TRBJ2-7	CASRGGQPFDEQYF	TGTGCCAGCAGAGGAGGACAGCCTTTCGACGAGCAGTACTTC
.	TRBV7-6	.	TRBJ1-1	CASSLDRSTEAFF	TGTGCCAGCAGCTTAGACAGAAGCACTGAAGCTTTCTTT
.	TRBV27	.	TRBJ1-2	CASSSRLGTPNYGYTF	TGTGCCAGCAGTTCAAGACTGGGGACCCCCAACTATGGCTACACCTTC
.	TRBV12-5	.	TRBJ2-7	CASGLDQGAYGVEQYF	TGTGCTAGTGGTTTGGATCAGGGAGCGTATGGGGTGGAGCAGTACTTC
.	TRBV6-1	.	TRBJ1-1	CASSERGNTEAFF	TGTGCCAGCAGTGAACGAGGGAACACTGAAGCTTTCTTT
.	TRBV29-1	.	TRBJ2-7	CSVEGAYEQYF	TGCAGCGTTGAAGGGGCGTACGAGCAGTACTTC
once	TRBV19	.	TRBJ2-7	CASSIRGPYEQYF	TGTGCCAGTAGTATACGGGGCCCCTACGAGCAGTACTTC
.	TRBV5-6	.	TRBJ1-2	CASSLLTAGGYGYTF	TGTGCCAGCAGCTTGCTCACAGCGGGCGGGTATGGCTACACCTTC
.	TRBV19	.	TRBJ1-5	CASSMGRGYSNQPQHF	TGTGCCAGTAGTATGGGGAGGGGATATAGCAATCAGCCCCAGCATTTT
.	TRBV13	TRBD1	TRBJ1-2	CASSLAPGQGDYGYTF	TGTGCCAGCAGCTTAGCTCCGGGACAGGGAGACTATGGCTACACCTTC
.	TRBV19	TRBD2	TRBJ2-7	CASSGRGRGYEQYF	TGTGCCAGCTCCGGGAGGGGTCGGGGCTACGAGCAGTACTTC
.	TRBV7-2	.	TRBJ2-5	CASSLARGVETQYF	TGTGCCAGCAGCTTAGCCAGGGGCGTCGAGACCCAGTACTTC
.	TRBV5-3	TRBD1	TRBJ1-2	CARSSLTGGAFIGYTF	TGTGCCAGAAGCTCCCTCACAGGGGGCGCTTTCATCGGCTACACCTTC
.	TRBV5-1	.	TRBJ2-3	CASSFERSRTDTQYF	TGCGCCAGCAGCTTTGAGCGGTCCCGCACAGATACGCAGTATTTT
.	TRBV7-2	.	TRBJ1-6	CASSFRGRNSPLHF	TGTGCCAGCAGTTTCAGGGGCAGGAATTCACCCCTCCACTTT
once	TRBV3-1/TRBV3-2	TRBD2	TRBJ2-1	CASSPTSGVNEQFF	TGTGCCAGCAGCCCAACTAGCGGGGTAAATGAGCAGTTCTTC
.	TRBV7-2	.	TRBJ2-1	CASSASWYEQFF	TGTGCCAGCAGCGCTAGCTGGTATGAGCAGTTCTTC
few	TRBV5-1	.	TRBJ1-6	CASSLARGNSPLHF	TGCGCCAGCAGCTTGGCCCGCGGTAATTCACCCCTCCACTTT
.	TRBV6-2/TRBV6-3	.	TRBJ2-2	CASSPLSRYTGELFF	TGTGCCAGCAGTCCACTTAGTCGATACACCGGGGAGCTGTTTTTT
.	TRBV7-8	.	TRBJ1-5	CASSFRTVNSNQPQHF	TGTGCCAGCAGCTTCCGGACAGTAAATAGCAATCAGCCCCAGCATTTT
.	TRBV5-6	TRBD1	TRBJ2-7	CASSPTGTGVYEQYF	TGTGCCAGCAGCCCGACCGGGACAGGGGTCTACGAGCAGTACTTC
.	TRBV7-2	TRBD2	TRBJ2-1	CASSLRTGGASYNEQFF	TGTGCCAGCAGCTTACGAACGGGAGGAGCCTCCTACAATGAGCAGTTCTTC
.	TRBV28	TRBD2	TRBJ2-2	CASKTSGIDTGELFF	TGTGCCAGTAAGACTAGCGGGATTGATACCGGGGAGCTGTTTTTT
.	TRBV5-1	.	TRBJ2-1	CASRTGDNEQFF	TGCGCCAGCAGAACCGGGGACAATGAGCAGTTCTTC
.	TRBV6-2/TRBV6-3	.	TRBJ1-5	CASSYSSRAYQPQHF	TGTGCCAGCAGTTACTCGAGCAGGGCCTATCAGCCCCAGCATTTT
few	TRBV4-1	TRBD2	TRBJ2-4	CASSQDRGLAGLAKNIQYF	TGCGCCAGCAGCCAAGATCGGGGACTAGCGGGTCTAGCCAAAAACATTCAGTACTTC
.	TRBV28	TRBD1	TRBJ2-3	CASSLDRVKDTQYF	TGTGCCAGCAGTTTGGACAGGGTAAAAGATACGCAGTATTTT
.	TRBV5-1	.	TRBJ1-1	CASSLGLNTEAFF	TGCGCCAGCAGCTTAGGGTTGAACACTGAAGCTTTCTTT
.	TRBV28	.	TRBJ2-1	CASSSQRDEQFF	TGTGCCAGCAGTTCTCAGAGGGATGAGCAGTTCTTC
.	TRBV3-1/TRBV3-2	TRBD2	TRBJ2-3	CASSFTSGSAGTQYF	TGTGCCAGCAGCTTCACTAGCGGGAGTGCAGGTACGCAGTATTTT
.	TRBV6-5	TRBD2	TRBJ2-7	CASRGGTSSTEQYF	TGTGCCAGCAGGGGGGGGACCTCCTCCACCGAGCAGTACTTC
.	TRBV7-7	.	TRBJ2-1	CASSLGVESSYNEQFF	TGTGCTAGCAGCTTAGGGGTGGAAAGCTCCTACAATGAGCAGTTCTTC
.	TRBV20-1	.	TRBJ2-1	CSALVANEQFF	TGCAGTGCTTTGGTTGCCAATGAGCAGTTCTTC
few	TRBV2	.	TRBJ1-2	CASSLGRGTNYGYTF	TGTGCCAGCAGTTTAGGCAGGGGCACTAACTATGGCTACACCTTC
.	TRBV29-1	TRBD1	TRBJ1-2	CSASPGQEYGYTF	TGCAGCGCCTCACCGGGACAGGAGTATGGCTACACCTTC
few	TRBV7-2	.	TRBJ2-1	CASSLGTRGAFNEQFF	TGTGCCAGCAGCTTAGGGACTAGGGGGGCCTTCAATGAGCAGTTCTTC
.	TRBV9	.	TRBJ2-1	CASSVGSYNEQFF	TGTGCCAGCAGCGTAGGGTCCTACAATGAGCAGTTCTTC
.	TRBV12-3/TRBV12-4	.	TRBJ2-5	CASSRNLIETQYF	TGTGCCAGCAGCCGAAACCTAATAGAGACCCAGTACTTC
.	TRBV7-9	TRBD1	TRBJ1-6	CASSPRMRQGVHSPLHF	TGTGCCAGCAGCCCAAGAATGCGACAGGGAGTTCATTCACCCCTCCACTTT
.	TRBV6-2/TRBV6-3	.	TRBJ2-6	CASSYTPAGANVLTF	TGTGCCAGCAGTTACACGCCCGCTGGGGCCAACGTCCTGACTTTC